This T cell receptor beta chain is drawn from a study of PD-1 blockade in classical Hodgkin lymphoma. Study outcomes and limitations: The drivers behind the repertoire differences, possibly disease activity or prior therapy, remain undefined.

No patient escaped relapse after autologous stem cell transplantation, and brentuximab vedotin exposure varied. A note on this clone: Its antigen remains unidentified.

Using immunoSEQ multiplex PCR, the repertoire was profiled, and TCRdb retains in-frame clones only, with some absent. The table has 13,000 or so clones, about 81% seen once. Sequenced here: peripheral blood mononuclear cells (PBMCs), sampled at baseline. This receptor was identified in a human donor with classical Hodgkin lymphoma.

The CDR3 DNA sequence: TGTGCCAGTAGTTCCCTCCGGACTAGCGGACAAGAGACCCAGTACTTC. Protein product: CASSSLRTSGQETQYF. The chain employs TRBV19 and TRBJ2-5; 10 bases agree with TRBD2. CDR1 is LNHDA and CDR2 is SQIVND in the germline V gene (reference sequence). The ends lost 5 bases at V and 2 bases at J; junction bases unmatched: 8. CDR3 length: 16 residues.